This T cell receptor beta chain derives from a study of T-cell reconstitution after alpha-beta-depleted transplantation in children (dated by TCRdb to 2016 to 2018). Background on the whole study: Using TCR repertoire profiling, the study quantitatively followed how T-cell immune reconstitution unfolded in children after TCRalphabeta/CD19-depleted allogeneic hematopoietic cell transplantation.

From the cysteine through the phenylalanine, the CDR3 covers 16 amino acids. Only the CDR3 part of the read is kept: 48 bases, read in frame from the first base. The CDR1 and CDR2 encoded by the germline V gene (reference sequence) are LNHDA and SQIVND. V has 6 bases trimmed and J has 3 bases trimmed; junction bases matching no gene number 6. A word on this clonotype: Its antigen target is currently unknown. Base-call qualities are not available, and no considerably larger clone is one nucleotide away.

The library was generated by PCR. Instrument used: Illumina HiSeq 2500. To normalize quantification of the TCRbeta repertoire, the TCR libraries were built with molecular barcoding that relied on unique molecular identifiers. TCRdb reprocessing: public reads trimmed at Q25 with fastp, clones called with MiXCR, in-frame beta chains kept. Rows are combined by CDR3 protein, so each entry shows the most common genes and DNA. Present in this sample are approximately 590,000 distinct CDR3 sequences, under 12% of which were seen just once. Clones ranked in the top ten supply less than 5% of the sample. Specimen: PBMCs from the stem cell graft donor, collected from the stem cell graft. The sequence links TRBV19 to TRBJ2-6, and 9 junctional nucleotides match TRBD2. The origin of this receptor is a human donor who donated a stem cell graft to a child with acute myeloid leukemia. The nucleotides read TGTGCCAGTAGCGCAGCGGGAGGCTATGGGGCCAACGTCCTGACTTTC. Translated, it reads CASSAAGGYGANVLTF.